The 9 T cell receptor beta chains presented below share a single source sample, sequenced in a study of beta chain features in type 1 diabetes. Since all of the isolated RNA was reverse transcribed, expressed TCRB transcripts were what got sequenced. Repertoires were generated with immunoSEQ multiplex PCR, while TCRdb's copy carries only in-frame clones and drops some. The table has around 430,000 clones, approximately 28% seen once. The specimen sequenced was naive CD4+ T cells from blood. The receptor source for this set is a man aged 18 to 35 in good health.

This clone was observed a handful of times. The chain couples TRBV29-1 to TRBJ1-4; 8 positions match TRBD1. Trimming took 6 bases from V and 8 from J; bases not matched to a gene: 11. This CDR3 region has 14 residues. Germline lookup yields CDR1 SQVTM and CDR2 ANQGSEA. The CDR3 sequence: CSVRKDRDYEKLFF. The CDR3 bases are TGCAGCGTAAGAAAGGACAGGGACTACGAAAAACTGTTTTTT.

The CDR3 DNA reads TGTGCCAGCAGTGAAGATTTGCAGCCCCAGCATTTT. Translating it yields CASSEDLQPQHF. The J gene is TRBJ1-5, the V gene TRBV2; no firm D call. V was trimmed by 1 base and J by 7 bases, leaving 5 bases between them. The CDR3 contains 12 residues. Germline V gene data show CDR1 as SNHLY and CDR2 as FYNNEI.

In DNA, the CDR3 is TGCAGCTCTCAAAAATCGCGGACTGAGCAGTTCTTC. This sequence encodes CSSQKSRTEQFF. The chain carries TRBV29-1 and TRBJ2-1; no definite D call. V lost 8 bases and J 9 bases, leaving 17 bases between the germline ends. CDR1 is SQVTM, CDR2 ANQGSEA, per germline. The CDR3 covers 12 residues.

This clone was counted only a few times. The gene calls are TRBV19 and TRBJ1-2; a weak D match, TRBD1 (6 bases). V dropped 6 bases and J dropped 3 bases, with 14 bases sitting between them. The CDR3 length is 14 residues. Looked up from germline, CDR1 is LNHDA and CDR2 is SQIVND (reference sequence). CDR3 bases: TGTGCCAGTAGGGCCCGGGGGGCCTACTATGGCTACACCTTC. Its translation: CASRARGAYYGYTF.

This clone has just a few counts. Written as DNA, the CDR3 is TGCAGCGTTGGGGCGGCTAGCTCCTACAATGAGCAGTTCTTC. It encodes CSVGAASSYNEQFF. V gene TRBV29-1 combines with J gene TRBJ2-1; D unresolved. The length of the CDR3 is 14 residues. V was clipped by 4 bases and J by 0 bases, with 10 bases between them. Germline-derived CDR1 and CDR2 are SQVTM and ANQGSEA.

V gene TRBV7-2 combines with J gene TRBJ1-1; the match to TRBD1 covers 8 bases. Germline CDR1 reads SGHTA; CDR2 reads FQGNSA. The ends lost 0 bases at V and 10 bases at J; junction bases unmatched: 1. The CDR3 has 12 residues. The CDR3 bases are TGTGCCAGCAGCTTAGCCGGGACAGGAGCTTTCTTT. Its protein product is CASSLAGTGAFF.

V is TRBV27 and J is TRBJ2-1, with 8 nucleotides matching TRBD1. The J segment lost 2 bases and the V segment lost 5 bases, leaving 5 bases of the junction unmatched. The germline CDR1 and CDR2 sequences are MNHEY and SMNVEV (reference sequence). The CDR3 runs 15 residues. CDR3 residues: CASSRTGQPYNEQFF. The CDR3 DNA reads TGTGCCAGCAGTCGGACAGGGCAACCCTACAATGAGCAGTTCTTC.

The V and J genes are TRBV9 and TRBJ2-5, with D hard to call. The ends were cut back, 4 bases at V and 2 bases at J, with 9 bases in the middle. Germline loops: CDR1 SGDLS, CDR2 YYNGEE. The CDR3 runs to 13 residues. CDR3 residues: CASSQAGQETQYF. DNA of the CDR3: TGTGCCAGCAGCCAGGCAGGTCAAGAGACCCAGTACTTC.

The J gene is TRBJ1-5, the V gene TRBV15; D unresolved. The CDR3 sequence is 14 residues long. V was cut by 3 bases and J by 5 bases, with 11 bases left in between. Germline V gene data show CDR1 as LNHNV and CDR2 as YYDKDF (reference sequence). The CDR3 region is CATSSGEVHQPQHF. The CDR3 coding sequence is TGTGCCACCAGCAGCGGAGAGGTTCATCAGCCCCAGCATTTT.